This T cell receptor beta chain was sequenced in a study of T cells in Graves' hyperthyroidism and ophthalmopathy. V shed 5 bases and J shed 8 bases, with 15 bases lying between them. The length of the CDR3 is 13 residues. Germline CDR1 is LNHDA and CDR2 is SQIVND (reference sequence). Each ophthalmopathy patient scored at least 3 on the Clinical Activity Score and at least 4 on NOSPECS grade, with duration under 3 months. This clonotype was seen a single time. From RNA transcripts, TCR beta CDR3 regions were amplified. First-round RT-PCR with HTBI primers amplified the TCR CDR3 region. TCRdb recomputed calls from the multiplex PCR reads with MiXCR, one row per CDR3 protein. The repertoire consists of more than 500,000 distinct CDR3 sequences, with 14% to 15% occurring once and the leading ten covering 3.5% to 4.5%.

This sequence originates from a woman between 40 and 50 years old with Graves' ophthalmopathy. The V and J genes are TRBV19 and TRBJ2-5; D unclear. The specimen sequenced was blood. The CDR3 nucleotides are TGTGCCAGTAGTGGTCTCCAATCCAGAACCCAGTACTTC. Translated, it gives CASSGLQSRTQYF.